The TCR beta chain described here comes from a study of graft-versus-host responses after intestinal transplantation. The wider study: Anti-thymocyte globulin served as induction for all recipients, who then took tacrolimus and steroids for three to four years. Study findings and constraints: Declining HvG levels early post-transplant were linked to peak circulating GvH clone levels. GvH clones surfaced in recipient marrow, some emerging earlier in ileum or blood.

Looked up from germline, CDR1 is MNHNY and CDR2 is SVGAGI (reference sequence). The V and J ends lost 6 bases and 0 bases respectively, with 17 bases between them. The length of the CDR3 is 16 residues. The authors combined some 200,000 CFSE-labeled responder cells with some 200,000 irradiated, violet-dye-labeled stimulator cells in plates. The authors sorted proliferating CFSE-low CD3+CD4+ and CD3+CD8+ responders after the reaction. Libraries were prepared by immunoSEQ multiplex PCR; TCRdb keeps only in-frame clonotypes and omits some of them. This sample has about 7,000 clones, with roughly 28% found just once.

The sample here was alloreactive CD8+ T cells from a mixed lymphocyte reaction culture, taken before transplantation. The subset: CFSE-low proliferating T cells sorted from roughly six-day pre-transplant mixed lymphocyte reaction (GvH or HvG direction). This TCR was sampled from a human patient who was an organ donor for intestinal transplantation. The chain employs TRBV6-6 and TRBJ1-1; a possible D gene is TRBD1 (6 bases). The CDR3 spells CASRFPPGHLNTEAFF. CDR3 nucleotide sequence: TGTGCCAGCAGGTTCCCTCCGGGACACTTGAACACTGAAGCTTTCTTT.